This T cell receptor (beta chain) was retrieved from a study of T cells in Graves' hyperthyroidism and ophthalmopathy. Study findings and constraints: Most clonotypes expanded in the thyroid (above 0.001) were also present in blood.

Comment on this clonotype: Its specificity is not known.

Using RNA transcripts as the source, TCR beta CDR3 regions were amplified. An initial round of RT-PCR targeting the TCR CDR3 relied on the HTBI primer set. TCRdb recomputed calls from the multiplex PCR reads with MiXCR, one row per CDR3 protein. The sample lists approximately 410,000 distinct CDR3 sequences, roughly 13% seen once, with approximately 5.8% in the top ten. The sequenced sample consisted of blood. This clonotype originated in a woman between 18 and 29 years old with Graves' hyperthyroidism.

The CDR3 is CSARGGTDYNEQFF. Written as DNA, the CDR3 is TGCAGTGCTAGAGGCGGGACAGACTACAATGAGCAGTTCTTC. The genes are TRBV20-1 and TRBJ2-1; tentatively, D is TRBD1 (7 bases). CDR3 length equals 14 residues. V was trimmed by 1 base and J by 3 bases, leaving 10 bases between them. Germline assignment: CDR1 DFQATT and CDR2 SNEGSKA (reference sequence).